This entry features one TCR beta chain sequence. This specimen comes from a study of blood T cell repertoires in COVID-19. Turning to the study itself: Sites across the United States, Italy and Spain contributed samples from acute and convalescent COVID-19. Sources were T cells, B-cell-depleted T cells, or PBMCs; the material itself was cDNA or gDNA.

How the authors handled the data: Reference gene primer amplification gave estimated nucleated cell counts. TCRdb's table, derived via immunoSEQ multiplex PCR, lists solely in-frame clones and lacks some. That table gives V, J and clone size, and the DNA gave D and trimming. Among around 120,000 clones listed, roughly nine tenths were seen once. The CDR3 totals 19 residues. V lost 4 bases and J lost 2, with 23 bases in between. Germline CDR1 SEHNR, CDR2 FQNEAQ (reference sequence). The source is a human donor in a cohort sampled during active COVID-19. The specimen sequenced was peripheral blood. V gene TRBV7-9 combines with J gene TRBJ2-2; D perhaps matches TRBD2 (5 bases). The CDR3 DNA sequence: TGTGCCAGCAGCTCAAAAGAGCCCCCGCGAGGGATAAACACCGGGGAGCTGTTTTTT. Amino acids: CASSSKEPPRGINTGELFF.